Below are 14 T cell receptor beta chains sequenced from a single sample in a study of shared clonotypes between healthy human individuals. TCRdb's table, derived via immunoSEQ multiplex PCR, lists solely in-frame clones and lacks some. Of 2 million to 2.5 million clones detected, 85% to 95% appear once; the ten largest clones hold 0.85% to 1.2%. Naive CD8 isolation took CD45RO-negative cells positively selected for CCR7 and excluded terminally differentiated effector memory CD45RA+ cells. Sequencing input: naive CD8+ T cells sorted from blood. The source of these receptors is a man aged 18 to 29 in good health.

V is TRBV19 and J is TRBJ2-1; 8 bases agree with TRBD1. Germline trimming cut 7 bases from V and 4 bases from J; bases unmatched to any gene: 12. Germline CDR1 is LNHDA and CDR2 is SQIVND (reference sequence). This CDR3 region has 16 residues. CDR3 coding DNA: TGTGCCAGTACCGAATGGGGGACAGGACCATACAATGAGCAGTTCTTC. Protein: CASTEWGTGPYNEQFF. Combining the CDR3 with reference TRBV19 and TRBJ2-1 gives the whole variable domain DGGITQSPKYLFRKEGQNVTLSCEQNLNHDAMYWYRQDPGQGLRLIYYSQIVNDFQKGDIAEGYSVSREKKESFPLTVTSAQKNPTAFYLCASTEWGTGPYNEQFFGPGTRLTVL.

The J gene is TRBJ2-7, the V gene TRBV4-1; 9 nucleotides align to TRBD2. The CDR3 extends over 15 amino acids. From germline, CDR1 is MGHRA and CDR2 YSYEKL. The trim removed 1 base at V and 2 bases at J, leaving 3 bases unmatched. The CDR3 DNA reads as TGCGCCAGCAGCCAAGTAGCGGGAGCCACCTACGAGCAGTACTTC. Its protein product is CASSQVAGATYEQYF.

V is TRBV27 and J is TRBJ1-1; D call uncertain. V lost 3 bases, J lost 7 bases, and 12 bases lay in between. The CDR3 length is 13 residues. The germline V gene has CDR1 MNHEY and CDR2 SMNVEV (reference sequence). The CDR3 protein is CASSFEAEVEAFF. In nucleotides, the CDR3 is TGTGCCAGCAGTTTTGAAGCAGAGGTTGAAGCTTTCTTT.

The chain uses TRBV6-1 and TRBJ2-1; D assignment may be TRBD1 or TRBD2 (7 bases each). The CDR3 has 13 residues. Germline CDR1 is MNHNS and CDR2 is SASEGT. Trimming left V 3 bases short and J 13 bases short, with 16 bases between. CDR3 nucleotides: TGTGCCAGCAGTGACCGACTAGCAGGGGGACAGTTCTTC. As protein: CASSDRLAGGQFF.

CDR3 in amino acids: CASGYLGNEQYF. CDR3 sequence (DNA): TGTGCTAGTGGTTATTTGGGGAACGAGCAGTACTTC. This chain joins TRBV12-5 and TRBJ2-7; no firm D call. CDR1 LGHNT and CDR2 FRNRAP come from the germline V gene. Trimming shortened V by 4 bases and J by 5 bases, and 9 bases separated the two germline ends. CDR3 length equals 12 residues.

The chain uses TRBV7-9 and TRBJ1-1; D might be TRBD1 (5 bases). CDR1 is SEHNR, CDR2 FQNEAQ, per germline (reference sequence). V was trimmed by 5 bases and J by 4 bases, leaving 14 bases between them. This CDR3 spans 14 amino acids. This chain's CDR3 is CASSTGPSVTEAFF. CDR3 DNA: TGTGCCAGCAGCACGGGGCCATCGGTCACTGAAGCTTTCTTT.

In its sample, this clone was seen once. The rearrangement uses TRBV29-1 and TRBJ2-2, with D possibly matching TRBD1 (6 bases). Germline V gene sequence: CDR1 SQVTM, CDR2 ANQGSEA. V was clipped by 5 bases and J by 5 bases, with 9 bases between them. This CDR3 has 12 residues. The CDR3 coding sequence is TGCAGCGTTCTAACAGGGACCGGGGAGCTGTTTTTT. This sequence encodes CSVLTGTGELFF.

Comment on this clone: Other DNA sequences from this sample encode an identical CDR3 as well. The chain carries TRBV4-2 and TRBJ2-3; D may be TRBD1 or TRBD2 (5 bases each). CDR1 is LGHNA, CDR2 YNFKEQ, per germline. V lost 1 base and J 1 base, leaving 6 bases between the germline ends. There are 14 residues in the CDR3. CDR3 in amino acids: CASSQVGGTDTQYF. In DNA, the CDR3 is TGTGCCAGCAGCCAAGTGGGGGGCACAGATACGCAGTATTTT.

Remarks on this clone: This sample includes further DNA sequences coding for the same CDR3. This chain joins TRBV6-5 and TRBJ1-5; D is undetermined. Between the trimmed V and J ends, which lost 6 bases and 1 base, there was a span of 10 bases. Germline-derived CDR1 and CDR2 are MNHEY and SVGAGI. The CDR3 consists of 14 residues. The CDR3 is CASSPGESNQPQHF. Here the CDR3 DNA reads TGTGCCAGCAGCCCCGGGGAAAGCAATCAGCCCCAGCATTTT.

The chain has TRBV2 and TRBJ2-3; the D gene is possibly TRBD2 (6 bases). The CDR3 length is 15 residues. V was pared by 6 bases and J by 2 bases, with 15 bases between. Per the germline V gene, CDR1 is SNHLY and CDR2 is FYNNEI. The CDR3 coding sequence is TGTGCCAGCAGGAACTGGGACTCCAACACAGATACGCAGTATTTT. This translates into CASRNWDSNTDTQYF.

A note on this clone: The sample holds other DNA sequences that translate to the same CDR3. The chain employs TRBV2 and TRBJ2-5; D unresolved. V was shortened by 7 bases and J by 5 bases, with 5 bases between the two germline ends. The CDR3 consists of 10 residues. Germline CDR1 reads SNHLY; CDR2 reads FYNNEI. The CDR3 region has the DNA TGTGCCAGCATGGGGGAGACCCAGTACTTC. Translation gives CASMGETQYF.

This chain connects TRBV2 to TRBJ1-4, with TRBD1 matching over 7 bases. Germline values: CDR1 SNHLY, CDR2 FYNNEI. CDR3 length: 18 residues. Trimming removed 7 bases from V and 0 bases from J; junction bases left unmatched: 14. The CDR3 region is CASTLPPGQLATNEKLFF. The CDR3 nucleotides are TGTGCCAGCACCCTACCCCCGGGACAGCTTGCAACTAATGAAAAACTGTTTTTT.

A remark on this clone: The identical CDR3 is also encoded by other nucleotide sequences in the sample. V usage is TRBV11-2 and J usage is TRBJ1-1, with D unclear. This CDR3 spans 12 amino acids. Deletions cut 1 base from V and 5 bases from J, with 5 bases between. Germline CDR1 and CDR2: SGHAT and FQNNGV. CDR3 loop: CASSLAGTEAFF. DNA of the CDR3: TGTGCCAGCAGCTTAGCCGGGACTGAAGCTTTCTTT.

The rearrangement joins TRBV9 to TRBJ1-2; D call uncertain. Per germline, CDR1 SGDLS and CDR2 YYNGEE. V was shortened by 0 bases and J by 5 bases, with 14 bases between the two germline ends. This CDR3 region has 15 residues. CDR3 amino acids: CASSVEGLTPYGYTF. The CDR3 nucleotides are TGTGCCAGCAGCGTAGAAGGCCTCACACCTTATGGCTACACCTTC.